This T cell receptor (beta chain) was recorded in a study of regulatory T cells in long-lasting Graves disease. Time point defined: newly diagnosed GD, antithyroid drugs for less than 3 months. PBMC-derived RNA was used for the TCR library. Trimming stripped 5 bases from V and 6 bases from J, with 13 bases between. The CDR3 contains 13 residues. Germline V gene data show CDR1 as SNHLY and CDR2 as FYNNEI. Study-level points and caveats: Favoring TRBV28, TRBJ1-2 and TRBJ2-5 was a feature seen in persistent disease.

CDR3 regions were amplified by Arm-PCR using iRepertoire HTBI primers to build TCR beta libraries. One entry per CDR3 protein, called by TCRdb with MiXCR from the multiplex PCR reads. The profile covers 300,000 to 400,000 distinct CDR3 sequences, with roughly 17% appearing a single time and 25% to 30% taken by the ten largest. This clonotype was picked up a small number of times. Its antigen is unknown. Another study also made use of these data, one on T cells in Graves' hyperthyroidism and ophthalmopathy.

The chain employs TRBV2 and TRBJ1-1, with D possibly matching TRBD1 (6 bases). Sequenced material: peripheral blood mononuclear cells (PBMCs), taken at new diagnosis, from a patient treated with antithyroid drugs. This clonotype was obtained from a man in his forties with Graves disease. The CDR3 spells CASSKNREAEAFF. As DNA, the CDR3 is TGTGCCAGCAGTAAAAACAGGGAGGCTGAAGCTTTCTTT.